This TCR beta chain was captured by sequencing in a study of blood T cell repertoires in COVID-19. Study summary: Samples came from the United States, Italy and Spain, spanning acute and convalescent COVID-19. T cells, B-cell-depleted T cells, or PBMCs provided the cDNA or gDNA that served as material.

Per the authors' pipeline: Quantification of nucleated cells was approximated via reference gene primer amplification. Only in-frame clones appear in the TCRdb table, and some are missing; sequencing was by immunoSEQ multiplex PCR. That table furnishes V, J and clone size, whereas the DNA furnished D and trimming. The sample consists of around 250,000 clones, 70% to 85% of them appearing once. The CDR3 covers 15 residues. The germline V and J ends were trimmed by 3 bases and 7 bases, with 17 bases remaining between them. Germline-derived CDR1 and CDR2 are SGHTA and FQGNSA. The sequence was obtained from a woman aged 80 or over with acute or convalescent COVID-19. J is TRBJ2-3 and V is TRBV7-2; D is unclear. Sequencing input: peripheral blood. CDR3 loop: CASSFTQSPRYTQYF. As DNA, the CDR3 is TGTGCCAGCAGCTTTACCCAGTCCCCTCGATATACGCAGTATTTT.